The 22 T cell receptor beta chains given below trace back to one sample, sequenced in a study of cytomegalovirus exposure and HLA in healthy donors. The PCR contained 60 Vbeta and 13 Jbeta primers. This table comes from immunoSEQ multiplex PCR, and its TCRdb copy is limited to in-frame clones, with some not included. Of some 140,000 clones listed, around 79% are singletons. The sample consisted of PBMCs. All receptors come from a female donor in good health and CMV-seronegative.

The rearrangement joins TRBV28 to TRBJ2-3, with TRBD2 matching over 7 bases. J was trimmed by 5 bases and V by 7 bases; bases with no gene match: 6. Germline loops: CDR1 MDHEN, CDR2 SYDVKM. CDR3 length equals 13 residues. CDR3 nucleotides: TGTGCCAGCAAGGCTAGCGGTCGAGATACGCAGTATTTT. This gives the protein CASKASGRDTQYF.

The V gene is TRBV29-1, the J gene TRBJ1-2; no reliable D call. Germline CDR1 reads SQVTM; CDR2 reads ANQGSEA. Deletions cut 0 bases from V and 2 bases from J, with 10 bases between. The CDR3 is 14 amino acids. This CDR3 reads CSVEDSGGNYGYTF. The CDR3 region has the DNA TGCAGCGTTGAAGACTCTGGAGGGAACTATGGCTACACCTTC.

The chain carries TRBV4-1 and TRBJ1-1; 7 bases are shared with TRBD1. Germline V lookup: CDR1 MGHRA, CDR2 YSYEKL. J lost 7 bases, V lost 5 bases, and 10 bases had no gene match. This CDR3 region has 14 residues. The CDR3 DNA follows: TGCGCCAGCAGCTTAAGCCAACAGGGGAATGAAGCTTTCTTT. Its protein product is CASSLSQQGNEAFF.

The chain employs TRBV27 and TRBJ2-7; TRBD2 agrees at 7 bases. Germline V gene data show CDR1 as MNHEY and CDR2 as SMNVEV (reference sequence). Losses at the gene ends were 5 bases for V and 2 bases for J; bases not matched to a gene: 12. This CDR3 has 16 residues. Here the CDR3 DNA reads TGTGCCAGCAGTAGTCGTGTGGCGGGAGACGCCTACGAGCAGTACTTC. Residues: CASSSRVAGDAYEQYF.

The gene calls are TRBV7-2 and TRBJ1-3; 7 bases fit TRBD1. Germline trimming cut 5 bases from V and 2 bases from J; bases unmatched to any gene: 6. The CDR3 has 15 residues. Germline loops: CDR1 SGHTA, CDR2 FQGNSA. This CDR3 reads CASSDRVQAGNTIYF. The CDR3, as DNA: TGTGCCAGCAGCGACAGGGTACAAGCTGGAAACACCATATATTTT.

V gene TRBV6-5 combines with J gene TRBJ2-7, with 8 bases identical to TRBD2. V lost 3 bases and J lost 3; bases outside the gene matches: 4. This CDR3 comprises 14 residues. Germline V gives CDR1 MNHEY, CDR2 SVGAGI. In nucleotides, the CDR3 is TGTGCCAGCAGTTATGTAGCGGGATTCTACGAGCAGTACTTC. This translates into CASSYVAGFYEQYF.

This clone was observed a single time. The gene calls are TRBV7-3 and TRBJ2-1, with 9 bases lining up with TRBD1. In germline, CDR1 is SGHTA, CDR2 FQGTGA. The CDR3 totals 15 residues. J lost 5 bases, V lost 3 bases, and 5 bases had no gene match. CDR3 protein: CASSFSGTGNNEQFF. Written as DNA, the CDR3 is TGTGCCAGCAGCTTCTCCGGGACAGGGAACAATGAGCAGTTCTTC.

The chain combines TRBV6-6 with TRBJ2-2; 8 nucleotides line up with TRBD2. The V and J ends lost 6 bases and 5 bases, in that order; junction bases with no gene match: 2. Germline V CDR1 and CDR2: MNHNY, SVGAGI (reference sequence). CDR3 size: 13 residues. As DNA, the CDR3 is TGTGCCAGCAGGGCTAGCGGGACCGGGGAGCTGTTTTTT. Translated, it gives CASRASGTGELFF.

This chain connects TRBV2 to TRBJ2-3; D ambiguous. The CDR3 covers 16 residues. Germline V gene data show CDR1 as SNHLY and CDR2 as FYNNEI. V lost 6 bases and J lost 0, with 16 bases in between. The CDR3 DNA follows: TGTGCCAGCAGGAAAACAGAAACCTCTAGCACAGATACGCAGTATTTT. Protein sequence: CASRKTETSSTDTQYF.

DNA of the CDR3: TGTGCCTGGAGTTTAAAGCAGGGAAACATTCAGTACTTC. This translates into CAWSLKQGNIQYF. V and J are TRBV30 and TRBJ2-4; D is perhaps TRBD1 (5 bases). Per the germline V gene, CDR1 is GTSNPN and CDR2 is SVGIG (reference sequence). Between the trimmed V and J ends, which lost 2 bases and 6 bases, there was a span of 11 bases. This CDR3 has 13 residues.

This chain uses TRBV19 with TRBJ2-3; 8 nucleotides align to TRBD2. The trim removed 7 bases at V and 5 bases at J, leaving 8 bases unmatched. Germline CDR1 is LNHDA and CDR2 is SQIVND (reference sequence). There are 14 residues in the CDR3. The CDR3 loop reads CASTWRGEGDTQYF. The CDR3 nucleotides are TGTGCCAGTACTTGGCGGGGGGAGGGAGATACGCAGTATTTT. Variable domain in full (rest from reference TRBV19 and TRBJ2-3): DGGITQSPKYLFRKEGQNVTLSCEQNLNHDAMYWYRQDPGQGLRLIYYSQIVNDFQKGDIAEGYSVSREKKESFPLTVTSAQKNPTAFYLCASTWRGEGDTQYFGPGTRLTVL.

This clone was counted a single time. V and J are TRBV19 and TRBJ1-5; no reliable D call. V gave up 4 bases and J gave up 0 bases, with 7 bases separating them. Per germline, CDR1 LNHDA and CDR2 SQIVND (reference sequence). CDR3 size: 14 residues. CDR3 loop: CASSRLTSNQPQHF. In DNA form, the CDR3 reads TGTGCCAGTAGTAGACTTACTAGCAATCAGCCCCAGCATTTT.

The rearrangement joins TRBV28 to TRBJ2-1; D uncertain. The CDR3 is made up of 12 amino acids. Trimming cost V 1 base and J 8 bases, with 6 bases left between them. Germline loops: CDR1 MDHEN, CDR2 SYDVKM. The CDR3 region is CASSLFSYEQFF. In DNA, the CDR3 is TGTGCCAGCAGTTTATTTAGCTATGAGCAGTTCTTC.

This chain links TRBV2 with TRBJ2-5, with 10 bases aligning to TRBD2. The junction had 8 bases not matched to a gene; V was cut back by 6 bases and J by 4 bases. Germline loops: CDR1 SNHLY, CDR2 FYNNEI. CDR3 length: 15 residues. The CDR3 sequence is CASRELAGARETQYF. As DNA, the CDR3 is TGTGCCAGCAGAGAGCTAGCGGGAGCCAGAGAGACCCAGTACTTC.

The V gene is TRBV5-4, the J gene TRBJ1-4; tentatively, D is TRBD1 (6 bases). The ends were cut back, 5 bases at V and 6 bases at J, with 14 bases in the middle. Germline V gives CDR1 SGHNT, CDR2 YYREEE (reference sequence). The CDR3 consists of 14 residues. The CDR3 DNA follows: TGTGCCAGCAGTCTTAGGGCAGGGGATGAAAAACTGTTTTTT. This codes for CASSLRAGDEKLFF.

This chain links TRBV6-5 with TRBJ2-7; TRBD1 might be the D (7 bases). This CDR3 spans 15 amino acids. V was clipped by 0 bases and J by 3 bases, with 12 bases between them. The germline CDR1 and CDR2 sequences are MNHEY and SVGAGI. The CDR3 sequence: CASSYSQGRLYEQYF. In DNA, the CDR3 is TGTGCCAGCAGTTACTCACAGGGGAGGCTCTACGAGCAGTACTTC.

The V and J genes are TRBV7-9 and TRBJ2-3; TRBD1 agrees at 9 bases. Trimming took 4 bases from V and 2 from J; bases not matched to a gene: 13. The CDR3 runs to 18 residues. Germline V lookup: CDR1 SEHNR, CDR2 FQNEAQ (reference sequence). CDR3 in amino acids: CASSSPHAQGANTDTQYF. The CDR3 coding sequence is TGTGCCAGCAGCTCACCCCACGCACAGGGGGCAAACACAGATACGCAGTATTTT.

The V gene is TRBV12-5, the J gene TRBJ2-5; 7 bases map to TRBD1. The ends lost 6 bases at V and 5 bases at J; junction bases unmatched: 12. CDR1 is LGHNT and CDR2 is FRNRAP in the germline V gene. The CDR3 sequence is 15 residues long. Here the CDR3 reads CASGSMTGSGETQYF. The CDR3 DNA is TGTGCTAGTGGATCCATGACAGGGTCTGGGGAGACCCAGTACTTC.

The chain has TRBV13 and TRBJ2-7; D is possibly TRBD2 (5 bases). Germline-derived CDR1 and CDR2 are PRHDT and FYEKMQ (reference sequence). The CDR3 is 13 amino acids. V lost 1 base and J lost 2, with 6 bases in between. For the CDR3, the DNA is TGTGCCAGCAGCTTAGACGGGACCTACGAGCAGTACTTC. Encoded protein: CASSLDGTYEQYF. Together with reference TRBV13 and TRBJ2-7, the CDR3 gives the full variable domain: AAGVIQSPRHLIKEKRETATLKCYPIPRHDTVYWYQQGPGQDPQFLISFYEKMQSDKGSIPDRFSAQQFSDYHSELNMSSLELGDSALYFCASSLDGTYEQYFGPGTRLTVT.

The CDR3: CASSQEVGTSYEQYF. The DNA for the CDR3 is TGCGCCAGCAGCCAAGAAGTCGGGACATCTTACGAGCAGTACTTC. The chain carries TRBV4-3 and TRBJ2-7; tentative D call: TRBD1 (6 bases). Trimming stripped 0 bases from V and 4 bases from J, with 13 bases between. This CDR3 spans 15 amino acids. CDR1 is LGHNA and CDR2 is YSLEER in the germline V gene.

This chain connects TRBV6-6 to TRBJ2-7, with 8 bases matching TRBD2. Germline values: CDR1 MNHNY, CDR2 SVGAGI (reference sequence). Trimming cost V 10 bases and J 4 bases; bases outside gene matches: 9. The CDR3 runs 13 residues. The CDR3 sequence: CATTGTRMYEQYF. Written as DNA, the CDR3 is TGTGCCACCACCGGGACTAGGATGTACGAGCAGTACTTC.

This clone has a handful of counts. The V gene is TRBV7-9, the J gene TRBJ2-7; TRBD1 matches 10 bases. This CDR3 region has 14 residues. V trimming: 5 bases; J trimming: 5 bases; junction bases outside the gene matches: 6. The germline gives CDR1 SEHNR, CDR2 FQNEAQ (reference sequence). The DNA of the CDR3 is TGTGCCAGCAGCAGCGGGACAGGGGTCCACGAGCAGTACTTC. It codes for CASSSGTGVHEQYF. The variable domain in full, with the rest retrieved from reference TRBV7-9 and TRBJ2-7, is DTGVSQNPRHKITKRGQNVTFRCDPISEHNRLYWYRQTLGQGPEFLTYFQNEAQLEKSRLLSDRFSAERPKGSFSTLEIQRTEQGDSAMYLCASSSGTGVHEQYFGPGTRLTVT.